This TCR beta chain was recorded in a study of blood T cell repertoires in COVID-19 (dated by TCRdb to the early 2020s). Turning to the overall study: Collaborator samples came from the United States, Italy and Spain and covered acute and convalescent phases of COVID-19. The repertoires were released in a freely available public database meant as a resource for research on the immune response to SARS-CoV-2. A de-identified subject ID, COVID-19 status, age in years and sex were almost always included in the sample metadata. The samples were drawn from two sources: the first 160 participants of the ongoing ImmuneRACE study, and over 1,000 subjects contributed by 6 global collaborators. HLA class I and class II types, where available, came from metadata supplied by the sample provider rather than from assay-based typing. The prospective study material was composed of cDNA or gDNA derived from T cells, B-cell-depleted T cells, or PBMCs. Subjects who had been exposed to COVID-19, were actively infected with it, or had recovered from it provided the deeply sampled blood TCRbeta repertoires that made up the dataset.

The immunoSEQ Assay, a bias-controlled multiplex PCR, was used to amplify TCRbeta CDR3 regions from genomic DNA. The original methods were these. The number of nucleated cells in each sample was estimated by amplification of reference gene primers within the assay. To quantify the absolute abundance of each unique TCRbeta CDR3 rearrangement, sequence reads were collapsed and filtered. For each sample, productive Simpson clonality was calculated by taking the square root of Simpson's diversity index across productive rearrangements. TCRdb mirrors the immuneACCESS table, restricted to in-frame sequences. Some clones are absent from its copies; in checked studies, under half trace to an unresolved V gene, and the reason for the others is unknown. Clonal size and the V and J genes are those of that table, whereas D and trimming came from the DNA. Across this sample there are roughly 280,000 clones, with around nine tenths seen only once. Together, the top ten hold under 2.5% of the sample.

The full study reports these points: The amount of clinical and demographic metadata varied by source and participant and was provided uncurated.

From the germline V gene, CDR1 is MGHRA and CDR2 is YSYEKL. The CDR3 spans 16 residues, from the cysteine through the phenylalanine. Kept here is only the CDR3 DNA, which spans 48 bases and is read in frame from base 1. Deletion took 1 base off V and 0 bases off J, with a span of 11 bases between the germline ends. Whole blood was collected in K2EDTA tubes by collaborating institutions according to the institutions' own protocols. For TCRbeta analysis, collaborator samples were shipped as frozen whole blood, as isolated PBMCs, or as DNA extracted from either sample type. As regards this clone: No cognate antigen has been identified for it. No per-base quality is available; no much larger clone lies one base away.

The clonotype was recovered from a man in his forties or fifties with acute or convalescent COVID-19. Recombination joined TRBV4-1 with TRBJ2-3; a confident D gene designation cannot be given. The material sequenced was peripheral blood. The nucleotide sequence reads TGCGCCAGCAGCCAAGGGGCAGAGCTAAGCACAGATACGCAGTATTTT. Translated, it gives CASSQGAELSTDTQYF.